Listed below are T cell receptor beta chains from one sample, sequenced in a study of PD-1 blockade in classical Hodgkin lymphoma. Sequenced by immunoSEQ multiplex PCR; TCRdb stores in-frame clones only, minus some. The sample yields 25,000 to 35,000 clones, approximately 94% seen once. The sequencing sample was made of peripheral blood mononuclear cells (PBMCs). These receptors originate from a human donor with classical Hodgkin lymphoma. Each CDR3 is given with its conserved first and last residue. Fields, in order: J gene, V gene, D gene, clone size, CDR3 protein, CDR3 DNA. The D gene is left open where the match is weak. Not every row has a clone size; where given, it reads once, few, many or a size class.

J: TRBJ2-1
V: TRBV27
D: -
size: -
CDR3: CASSRAPALDGDEQFF
DNA: TGTGCCAGCAGCAGGGCCCCAGCGTTGGATGGGGATGAGCAGTTCTTC

J: TRBJ2-3
V: TRBV14
D: -
size: -
CDR3: CASSQGWPVQEEDTQYF
DNA: TGTGCCAGCAGCCAAGGTTGGCCTGTACAGGAGGAAGATACGCAGTATTTT

J: TRBJ1-1
V: TRBV28
D: -
size: once
CDR3: CASSPWTATNTEAFF
DNA: TGTGCCAGCAGCCCCTGGACAGCAACAAACACTGAAGCTTTCTTT

J: TRBJ2-2
V: TRBV5-4
D: TRBD1
size: -
CDR3: CASSLGGQGNTGELFF
DNA: TGTGCCAGCAGCTTGGGTGGACAGGGAAACACCGGGGAGCTGTTTTTT

J: TRBJ2-1
V: TRBV12-5
D: -
size: -
CDR3: CASGLDWSSYNEQFF
DNA: TGTGCTAGTGGTCTCGACTGGAGCTCCTACAATGAGCAGTTCTTC

J: TRBJ1-2
V: TRBV6-5
D: -
size: -
CDR3: CASSLLPNYGYTF
DNA: TGTGCCAGCAGCCTCTTACCTAACTATGGCTACACCTTC

J: TRBJ2-5
V: TRBV29-1
D: -
size: -
CDR3: CSTNGASQETQYF
DNA: TGCAGCACCAACGGGGCAAGCCAAGAGACCCAGTACTTC

J: TRBJ2-3
V: TRBV29-1
D: -
size: -
CDR3: CSVEDLNRLLLSTDTQYF
DNA: TGCAGCGTTGAAGATCTTAACAGATTACTGCTTAGCACAGATACGCAGTATTTT

J: TRBJ2-1
V: TRBV6-1
D: TRBD1
size: -
CDR3: CASRDRGPYNEQFF
DNA: TGTGCCAGCAGGGACAGGGGACCCTACAATGAGCAGTTCTTC

J: TRBJ2-7
V: TRBV2
D: -
size: -
CDR3: CASSELGMAYEQYF
DNA: TGTGCCAGCAGTGAGTTGGGTATGGCCTACGAGCAGTACTTC

J: TRBJ2-5
V: TRBV6-1
D: TRBD2
size: -
CDR3: CASSGGGSEYF
DNA: TGTGCCAGCAGTGGAGGCGGGAGTGAGTACTTC

J: TRBJ2-7
V: TRBV5-6
D: TRBD1
size: -
CDR3: CASSLAGQGFYEQYF
DNA: TGTGCCAGCAGCTTGGCCGGACAGGGATTCTACGAGCAGTACTTC

J: TRBJ2-2
V: TRBV5-5
D: -
size: -
CDR3: CASSLRADTNTGELFF
DNA: TGTGCCAGCAGCTTGCGGGCAGATACGAACACCGGGGAGCTGTTTTTT

J: TRBJ2-6
V: TRBV19
D: -
size: once
CDR3: CASSASGSGANVLTF
DNA: TGTGCCAGTAGTGCCTCGGGGTCCGGGGCCAACGTCCTGACTTTC

J: TRBJ1-1
V: TRBV9
D: TRBD1
size: -
CDR3: CASSAGQYTEAFF
DNA: TGTGCCAGCAGCGCGGGACAGTACACTGAAGCTTTCTTT

J: TRBJ2-7
V: TRBV2
D: TRBD1
size: -
CDR3: CASSEARDSSYEQYF
DNA: TGTGCCAGCAGTGAAGCTCGGGACAGTTCCTACGAGCAGTACTTC

J: TRBJ1-4
V: TRBV5-6
D: -
size: -
CDR3: CASSAHILGNEKLFF
DNA: TGTGCCAGCAGCGCACACATTCTCGGTAATGAAAAACTGTTTTTT

J: TRBJ2-1
V: TRBV6-1
D: -
size: -
CDR3: CASSEVLVSLVSYNEQFF
DNA: TGTGCCAGCAGTGAAGTTCTAGTTTCGTTGGTCTCCTACAATGAGCAGTTCTTC

J: TRBJ2-3
V: TRBV6-1
D: -
size: -
CDR3: CASSVGWDTQYF
DNA: TGTGCCAGCAGTGTAGGTTGGGATACGCAGTATTTT

J: TRBJ2-7
V: TRBV19
D: TRBD1
size: -
CDR3: CASSSGGRTYEQYF
DNA: TGTGCCAGTAGCTCAGGGGGCAGGACCTACGAGCAGTACTTC

J: TRBJ2-1
V: TRBV6-5
D: TRBD2
size: -
CDR3: CASSFPGGSYNEQFF
DNA: TGTGCCAGCAGTTTTCCGGGGGGCTCCTACAATGAGCAGTTCTTC

J: TRBJ2-4
V: TRBV5-5
D: -
size: -
CDR3: CASSLRGEGLAKNIQYF
DNA: TGTGCCAGCAGCTTGAGGGGAGAAGGGCTAGCCAAAAACATTCAGTACTTC

J: TRBJ2-1
V: TRBV23-1
D: -
size: -
CDR3: CASIFQGNIEAERVNEQFF
DNA: TGCGCCAGCATATTTCAGGGTAACATCGAGGCCGAACGAGTCAATGAGCAGTTCTTC

J: TRBJ1-5
V: TRBV28
D: -
size: -
CDR3: CASTSRFRNQPQHF
DNA: TGTGCCAGCACCTCTAGGTTTCGCAATCAGCCCCAGCATTTT

J: TRBJ2-5
V: TRBV30
D: -
size: -
CDR3: CAWSVGQVGETQYF
DNA: TGTGCCTGGAGTGTAGGCCAGGTCGGAGAGACCCAGTACTTC

J: TRBJ2-7
V: TRBV30
D: -
size: -
CDR3: CAWSVRVSFSIFSYEQYF
DNA: TGTGCCTGGAGTGTACGGGTCAGCTTTTCAATTTTCTCCTACGAGCAGTACTTC

J: TRBJ2-5
V: TRBV7-8
D: TRBD1
size: -
CDR3: CASSTRYRGEETQYF
DNA: TGTGCCAGCAGCACTAGATACAGGGGGGAAGAGACCCAGTACTTC

J: TRBJ1-1
V: TRBV29-1
D: -
size: -
CDR3: CSVERGNTEAFF
DNA: TGCAGCGTTGAACGGGGGAACACTGAAGCTTTCTTT

J: TRBJ2-7
V: TRBV7-2
D: TRBD1
size: -
CDR3: CASSSRDSFSYEQYF
DNA: TGTGCCAGCAGCTCCCGGGACAGCTTCTCCTACGAGCAGTACTTC

J: TRBJ2-7
V: TRBV9
D: TRBD1
size: -
CDR3: CASSPAGGGYEQYF
DNA: TGTGCCAGCAGCCCAGCAGGGGGCGGGTACGAGCAGTACTTC

J: TRBJ2-7
V: TRBV2
D: TRBD2
size: -
CDR3: CASSENPGMGLAGNEQYF
DNA: TGTGCCAGCAGTGAAAACCCCGGAATGGGACTAGCGGGAAACGAGCAGTACTTC

J: TRBJ2-1
V: TRBV2
D: -
size: -
CDR3: CASSEVQGNEQFF
DNA: TGTGCCAGCAGTGAAGTACAAGGAAATGAGCAGTTCTTC

J: TRBJ2-7
V: TRBV30
D: TRBD2
size: once
CDR3: CAWSLSLAGPFAELDEQYF
DNA: TGTGCCTGGAGTCTGAGTCTAGCGGGACCTTTCGCCGAACTGGACGAGCAGTACTTC

J: TRBJ1-1
V: TRBV27
D: -
size: -
CDR3: CASSYNWNTEAFF
DNA: TGTGCCAGCAGTTATAACTGGAACACTGAAGCTTTCTTT

J: TRBJ2-2
V: TRBV5-6
D: -
size: -
CDR3: CASSGPYRGGELFF
DNA: TGTGCCAGCAGCGGTCCCTACCGGGGGGGGGAGCTGTTTTTT

J: TRBJ1-4
V: TRBV28
D: -
size: -
CDR3: CASSLAGYDEKLFF
DNA: TGTGCCAGCAGTTTAGCAGGGTATGATGAAAAACTGTTTTTT

J: TRBJ2-1
V: TRBV5-4
D: -
size: -
CDR3: CASSLDSSYNEQFF
DNA: TGTGCCAGCAGCTTGGATAGCTCCTACAATGAGCAGTTCTTC

J: TRBJ2-7
V: TRBV5-1
D: -
size: -
CDR3: CASSRTTGSSYEQYF
DNA: TGCGCCAGCAGCCGAACCACAGGGTCCTCCTACGAGCAGTACTTC

J: TRBJ2-7
V: TRBV7-9
D: -
size: -
CDR3: CASSLEQGHSYEQYF
DNA: TGTGCCAGCAGCCTAGAACAGGGACACTCCTACGAGCAGTACTTC

J: TRBJ1-1
V: TRBV28
D: TRBD1
size: -
CDR3: CASRPLFRWTGGDTEAFF
DNA: TGTGCCAGCAGACCCCTCTTTCGTTGGACAGGGGGGGACACTGAAGCTTTCTTT

J: TRBJ2-5
V: TRBV7-8
D: TRBD2
size: -
CDR3: CASSALAGGFQETQYF
DNA: TGTGCCAGCAGCGCTCTAGCGGGGGGCTTTCAAGAGACCCAGTACTTC

J: TRBJ2-2
V: TRBV7-9
D: -
size: -
CDR3: CASSLARRVRAGELFF
DNA: TGTGCCAGCAGCTTAGCGCGGAGGGTGCGGGCCGGGGAGCTGTTTTTT